The subject of this entry is one TCR beta chain. Its target is not known. The sample is drawn from a study of T-cell reconstitution after alpha-beta-depleted transplantation in children. Broader study findings: Some patients owed their high day-60 TCRbeta diversity to surviving recipient T cells and thymic progenitors. Newly generated T cells supplied most T-cell counts and diversity one year post-transplant. Expanded graft clones, several hundred of them, were reportedly the source of alpha-beta T cells about two months after transplant.

Unique molecular identifiers were incorporated during preparation of the TCRbeta library. Each CDR3 protein is one row after TCRdb ran MiXCR on the PCR reads. The table includes approximately 82,000 distinct CDR3 sequences, around 18% detected once. The TCR originated in a male patient between 2 and 10 years old who had a stem cell transplant for acute lymphoblastic leukemia, so the T cells may come from the graft donor. Here the sequenced sample was PBMCs, mostly from graft donor cells, taken 360 days after TCRalphabeta/CD19-depleted stem cell transplant.

The CDR3 nucleotides are TGTGCCAGCTCACCACCGGGAGGGGACAATTCACCCCTCCACTTT. Translating gives CASSPPGGDNSPLHF. The V call is TRBV18, the J call TRBJ1-6, with a weak D call TRBD1 (5 bases). Trimming took off 0 bases at V and 7 bases at J, with 10 bases between the two ends. The CDR3 consists of 15 residues. CDR1 is KGHSH and CDR2 is LQKENI in the germline V gene.